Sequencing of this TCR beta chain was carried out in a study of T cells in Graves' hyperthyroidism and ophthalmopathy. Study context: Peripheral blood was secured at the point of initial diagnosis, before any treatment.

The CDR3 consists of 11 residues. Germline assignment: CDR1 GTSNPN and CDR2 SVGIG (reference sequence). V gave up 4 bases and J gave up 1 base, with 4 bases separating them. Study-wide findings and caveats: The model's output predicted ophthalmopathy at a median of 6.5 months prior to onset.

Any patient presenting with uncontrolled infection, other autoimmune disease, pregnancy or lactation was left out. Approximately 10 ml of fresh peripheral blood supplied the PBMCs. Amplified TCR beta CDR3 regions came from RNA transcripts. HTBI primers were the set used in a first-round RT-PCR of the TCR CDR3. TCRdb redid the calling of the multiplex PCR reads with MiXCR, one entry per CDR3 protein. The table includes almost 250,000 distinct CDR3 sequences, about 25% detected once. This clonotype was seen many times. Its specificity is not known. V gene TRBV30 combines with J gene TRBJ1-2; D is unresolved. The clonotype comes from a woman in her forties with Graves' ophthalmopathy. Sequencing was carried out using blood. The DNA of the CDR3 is TGTGCCTGGACCCATAACTATGGCTACACCTTC. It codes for CAWTHNYGYTF.